This T cell receptor beta chain was retrieved from a study of blood T cell repertoires in COVID-19. Overall study: The United States, Italy and Spain provided the acute and convalescent COVID-19 samples.

Only in-frame clones appear in the TCRdb table, and some are missing; sequencing was by immunoSEQ multiplex PCR. Of 230,000 or so clones listed, 80% to 85% are singletons. The specimen sequenced was peripheral blood. The clonotype was recovered from a man aged 25-40 years with active or convalescent COVID-19.

CDR3 residues: CASSQDGTGGSSTF. CDR3 nucleotide sequence: TGTGCCAGCAGCCAAGATGGGACAGGGGGATCCTCTACCTTC. The chain employs TRBV3-1 (or the pseudogene TRBV3-2) and TRBJ1-2; 11 bases match TRBD1. Germline assignment: CDR1 LGHDT and CDR2 YNNKEL (reference sequence). This CDR3 contains 14 residues. With 0 bases clipped from V and 14 bases from J, the junction kept 8 bases outside the gene matches.